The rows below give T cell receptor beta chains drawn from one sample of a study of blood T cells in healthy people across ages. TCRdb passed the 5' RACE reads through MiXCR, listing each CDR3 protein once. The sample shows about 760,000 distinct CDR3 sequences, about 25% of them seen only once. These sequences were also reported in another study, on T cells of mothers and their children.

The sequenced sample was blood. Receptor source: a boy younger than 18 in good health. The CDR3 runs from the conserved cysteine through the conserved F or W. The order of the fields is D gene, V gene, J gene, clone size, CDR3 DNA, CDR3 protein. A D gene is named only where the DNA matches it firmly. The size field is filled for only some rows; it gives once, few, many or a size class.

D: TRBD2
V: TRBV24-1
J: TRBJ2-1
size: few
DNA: TGTGCCACCAGTGACGTGGGACTAGTCAATGAGCAGTTCTTC
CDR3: CATSDVGLVNEQFF

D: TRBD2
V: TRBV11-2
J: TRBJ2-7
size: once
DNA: TGTGCCAGCAGCTTTGATCGGTGGGGTAGCGGGAGTTCTTACGAGCAGTACTTC
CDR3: CASSFDRWGSGSSYEQYF

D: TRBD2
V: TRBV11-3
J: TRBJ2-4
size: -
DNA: TGTGCCAGCACCCCGAATTCACTAGCGGGGGCCTCAGCCAAAAACATTCAGTACTTC
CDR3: CASTPNSLAGASAKNIQYF

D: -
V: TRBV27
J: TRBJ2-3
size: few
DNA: TGTGCCAGCAGTTTACAGGGGGGAGATACGCAGTATTTT
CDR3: CASSLQGGDTQYF

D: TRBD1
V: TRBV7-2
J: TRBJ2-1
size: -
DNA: TGCGCCAGCAGCCAAGAAGGGACAGGGGGCTGGAATGAGCAGTTCTTC
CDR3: CASSQEGTGGWNEQFF

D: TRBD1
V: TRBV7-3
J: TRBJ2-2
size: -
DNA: TGTGCCAGCAGCGCTACAGGGGCGAACACCGGGGAGCTGTTTTTT
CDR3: CASSATGANTGELFF

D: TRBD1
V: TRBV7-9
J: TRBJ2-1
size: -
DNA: TGTGCCAGCAGGCCAGACAGGGTGCGGAATCCCTACAATGAGCAGTTCTTC
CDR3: CASRPDRVRNPYNEQFF

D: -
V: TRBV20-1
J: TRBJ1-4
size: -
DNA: TGCAGTGTTCCCGGATGGCCCACTAATGAAAAACTGTTTTTT
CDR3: CSVPGWPTNEKLFF

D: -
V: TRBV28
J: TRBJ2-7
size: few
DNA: TGTGCCAGCAGTCTGACGACAGGACGGCAGTACTTC
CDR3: CASSLTTGRQYF

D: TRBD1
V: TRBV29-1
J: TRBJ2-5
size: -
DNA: TGCAGCGTTGAAGAGGCCTACAGGGGGCGGGAGACCCAGTACTTC
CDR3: CSVEEAYRGRETQYF

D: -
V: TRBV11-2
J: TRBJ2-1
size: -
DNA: TGTGCCAGCAGCCAGAGCGGGCTCGGATCCAATGAGCAGTTCTTC
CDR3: CASSQSGLGSNEQFF

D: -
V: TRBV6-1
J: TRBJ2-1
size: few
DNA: TGTGCCAGCAGTGAAGACTCCAGCTCCTACAATGAGCAGTTCTTC
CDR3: CASSEDSSSYNEQFF

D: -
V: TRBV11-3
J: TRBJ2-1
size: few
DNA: TGTGCCAGCAGCTTAGAAGCGACCGTCGATGAGCAGTTCTTC
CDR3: CASSLEATVDEQFF

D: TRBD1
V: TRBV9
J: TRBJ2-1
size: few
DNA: TGTGCCAGCAGCCCTGAGGGGGCCCGCTTGTGGGAGCAGTTCTTC
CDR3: CASSPEGARLWEQFF

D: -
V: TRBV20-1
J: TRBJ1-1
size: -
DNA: TGCAGTGCTCCCGAGGGCGCCCGGGCTTTCTTT
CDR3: CSAPEGARAFF

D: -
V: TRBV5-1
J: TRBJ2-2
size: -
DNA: TGCGCCAGCAGCTTGGACATAAACACCGGGGAGCTGTTTTTT
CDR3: CASSLDINTGELFF

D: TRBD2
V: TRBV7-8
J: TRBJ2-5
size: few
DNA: TGTGCCAGCAGCTTTATGCGACTAGCGGCTCGGGAGACCCAGTACTTC
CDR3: CASSFMRLAARETQYF

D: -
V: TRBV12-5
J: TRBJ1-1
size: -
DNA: TGTGCTAGTGGGCCCCCGGTGGACACTGAAGCTTTCTTT
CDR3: CASGPPVDTEAFF

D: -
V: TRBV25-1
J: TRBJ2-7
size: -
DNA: TGTGCCAGCAGTGATGTAGGGACGGTATTCGAGCAGTACTTC
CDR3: CASSDVGTVFEQYF

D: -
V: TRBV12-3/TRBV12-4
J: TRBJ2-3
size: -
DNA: TGTGCCAGCAGCACGCCGGCGGGCACAGATACGCAGTATTTT
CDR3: CASSTPAGTDTQYF

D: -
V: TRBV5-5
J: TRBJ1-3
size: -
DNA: TGTGCCAGCAGCTTGGACGGGGTCCACACCATATATTTT
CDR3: CASSLDGVHTIYF

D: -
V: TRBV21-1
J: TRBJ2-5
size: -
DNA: TGTGCCAGCGGGAACTCGAACAGACGACTAGCGGGATGGCGGGAGACCCAGTACTTC
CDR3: CASGNSNRRLAGWRETQYF

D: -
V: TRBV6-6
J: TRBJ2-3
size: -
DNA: TGTGCCAGCAGTTACTCGCCCAGGGTTACGCAGTATTTT
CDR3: CASSYSPRVTQYF

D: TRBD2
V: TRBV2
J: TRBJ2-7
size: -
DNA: TGTGCCAGCAGTGAACCGTGGCTAGCGGCCTCCTACGAGCAGTACTTC
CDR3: CASSEPWLAASYEQYF

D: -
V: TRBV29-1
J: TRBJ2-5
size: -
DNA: TGCAGCGTTGAAGATTTTGGGGAGCAGTACTTC
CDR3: CSVEDFGEQYF

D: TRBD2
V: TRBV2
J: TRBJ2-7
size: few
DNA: TGTGCCAGCAGCGGGGGGACTAGCCCCTACGAGCAGTACTTC
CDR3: CASSGGTSPYEQYF

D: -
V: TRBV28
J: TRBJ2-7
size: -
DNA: TGTGCCAGCAGTTTGGGGGGCGAGTACGAGCAGTACTTC
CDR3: CASSLGGEYEQYF

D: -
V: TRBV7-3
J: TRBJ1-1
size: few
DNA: TGTGCCAGCAGCCTCAACCCGGGTGGTCGGACTGAAGCTTTCTTT
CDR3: CASSLNPGGRTEAFF

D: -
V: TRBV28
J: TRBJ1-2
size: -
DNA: TGTGCCAGCAGTCAACACAGGGCGAGCTATGGCTACACCTTC
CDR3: CASSQHRASYGYTF

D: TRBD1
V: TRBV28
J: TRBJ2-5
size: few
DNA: TGTGCCAGCAGTTTTGATTGGACAGGGGGCATTGCAGAGACCCAGTACTTC
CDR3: CASSFDWTGGIAETQYF

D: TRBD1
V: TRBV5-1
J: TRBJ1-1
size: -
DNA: TGCGCCAGCAGCTTTTACGGACAGGAGGTTGAAGCTTCCTTT
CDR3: CASSFYGQEVEASF

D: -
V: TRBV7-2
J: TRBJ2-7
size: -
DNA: TGTGCCAGCAGCTTAACCAGGGCCTCCTACGAGCAGTACTTC
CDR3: CASSLTRASYEQYF

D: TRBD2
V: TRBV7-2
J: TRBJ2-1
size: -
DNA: TGTGCCAGCAGCTTCGACGGACTAGCTTACAATGAGCAGTTCTTC
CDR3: CASSFDGLAYNEQFF

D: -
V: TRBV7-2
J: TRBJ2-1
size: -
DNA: TGTGCCAGCAGCTTAGGGAGACTCTCCTACAATGAGCAGTTCTTC
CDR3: CASSLGRLSYNEQFF

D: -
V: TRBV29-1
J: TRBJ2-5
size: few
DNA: TGCAGCGTCCTGGTGGGCGGAGAGACCCAGTACTTC
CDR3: CSVLVGGETQYF

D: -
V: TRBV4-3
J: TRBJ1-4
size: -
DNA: TGCGCCAGCAGCCATAAGAACGAGGAAAAGCTGTTTTTT
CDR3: CASSHKNEEKLFF

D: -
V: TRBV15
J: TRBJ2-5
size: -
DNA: TGTGCCACCAGCGAACAGGAAGAAGAGACCCAGTACTTC
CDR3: CATSEQEEETQYF

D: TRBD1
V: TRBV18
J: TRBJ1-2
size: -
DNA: TGTGCCAGCTCACCCTACAGTGATATCCGACAGGGAGCTAACTATGGCCACACCTTC
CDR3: CASSPYSDIRQGANYGHTF

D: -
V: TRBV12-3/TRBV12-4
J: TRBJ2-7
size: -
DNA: TGTGCCAGCAGTAACAACATGAGCCCCTACGAGCAGTACTTC
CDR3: CASSNNMSPYEQYF

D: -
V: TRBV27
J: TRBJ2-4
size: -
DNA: TGTGCCAGCAGTTGGGACAACGGGGGATTCAGCATTCAGTACTTC
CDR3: CASSWDNGGFSIQYF

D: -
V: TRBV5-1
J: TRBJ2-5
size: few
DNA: TGCGCCAGCAGCTTGGAAGGGCACGGTGGCGAGACCCAGTACTTC
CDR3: CASSLEGHGGETQYF

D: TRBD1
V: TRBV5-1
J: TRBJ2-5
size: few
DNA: TGCGCCAGCAGCTTTGACAGGGGGCGCGAAGAGACCCAGTACTTC
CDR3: CASSFDRGREETQYF

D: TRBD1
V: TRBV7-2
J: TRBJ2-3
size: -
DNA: TGTGCCAGCAGCTATGACAGGGGGCACGTGGATACGCAGTATTTT
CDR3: CASSYDRGHVDTQYF

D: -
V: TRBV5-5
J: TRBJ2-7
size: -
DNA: TGTGCCAGCAGCTTCTACCGGGACCACTACGAGCAGTACTTC
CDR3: CASSFYRDHYEQYF

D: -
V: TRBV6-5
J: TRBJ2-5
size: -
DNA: TGTGCCAGCAGTTACTCGAGATTAGGGGGAATGCGGGAGACCCAGTACTTC
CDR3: CASSYSRLGGMRETQYF

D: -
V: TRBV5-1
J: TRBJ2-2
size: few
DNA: TGCGCCAGCAGCGCCGGGGCTACGAACACCGGGGAGCTGTTTTTT
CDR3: CASSAGATNTGELFF

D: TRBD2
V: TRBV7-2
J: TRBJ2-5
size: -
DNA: TGTGCCAGCAGCTTCTACGGGACTAGCGGATCTCAAGAGACCCAGTACTTC
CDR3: CASSFYGTSGSQETQYF

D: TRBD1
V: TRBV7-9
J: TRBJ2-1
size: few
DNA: TGTGCCAGCAGCCCCGGACAGGACCCGTCGTATGCCTACAATGAGCAGTTCTTC
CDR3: CASSPGQDPSYAYNEQFF

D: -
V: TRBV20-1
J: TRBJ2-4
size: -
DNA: TGCAGTGCTAGCGTGGAATCCAAAAACATTCAGTACTTC
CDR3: CSASVESKNIQYF

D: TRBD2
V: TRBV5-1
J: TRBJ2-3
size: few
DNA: TGCGCCAGCAGCTTGGGTCCTAGCGGGAGTGAATCGGATACGCAGTATTTT
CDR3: CASSLGPSGSESDTQYF

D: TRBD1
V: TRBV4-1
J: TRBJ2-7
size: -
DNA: TGCGCCAGCAGCTACCCGGGACAGGGAGCCTACGAGCAGTACTTC
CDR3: CASSYPGQGAYEQYF

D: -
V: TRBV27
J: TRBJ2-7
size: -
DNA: TGTGCCAGCAGTTTAACATACAGCTACGAGCAGTACTTC
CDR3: CASSLTYSYEQYF

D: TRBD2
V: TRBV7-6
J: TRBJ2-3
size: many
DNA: TGTGCCAGCAGCCTCGGACTAGCGGGAGATACGCAGTATTTT
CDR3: CASSLGLAGDTQYF

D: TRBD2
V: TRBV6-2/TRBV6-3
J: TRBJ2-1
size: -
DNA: TGTGCCAGCAAGCGGGGAACCTTTAATGAGCAGTTCTTC
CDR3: CASKRGTFNEQFF

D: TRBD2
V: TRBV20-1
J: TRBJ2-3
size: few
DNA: TGCAGTGCTAGAGTGAGGACTAGCGGGAACTCAGATACGCAGTATTTT
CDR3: CSARVRTSGNSDTQYF

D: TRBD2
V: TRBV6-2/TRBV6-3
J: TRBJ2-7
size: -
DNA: TGTGCCAGCGGGCTTCGACTAGCGGGGGGTCTCTCCTACGAGCAGTACTTC
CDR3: CASGLRLAGGLSYEQYF

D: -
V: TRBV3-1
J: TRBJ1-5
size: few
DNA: TGTGCCAGCAGCCAAACCGGGTGGGGGTTTCAGCCCCAGCATTTT
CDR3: CASSQTGWGFQPQHF

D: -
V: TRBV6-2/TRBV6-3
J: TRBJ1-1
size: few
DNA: TGTGCCAGCAGTTACGGGTTCACTGAAGCTTTCTTT
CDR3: CASSYGFTEAFF

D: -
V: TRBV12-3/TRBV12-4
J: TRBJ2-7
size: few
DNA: TGTGCCAGCAGACCTGCGGGAAACCTTCCCTACGAGCAGTACTTC
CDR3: CASRPAGNLPYEQYF